Sequencing of this T cell receptor beta chain was carried out in a study of CD8 T cells in ankylosing spondylitis. This clonotype has only a few counts. Its specificity is unknown. The CDR3 totals 17 residues. V lost 1 base, J lost 1 base, and 16 bases lay in between. Germline lookup yields CDR1 LGHNA and CDR2 YNFKEQ. Researchers built TCR beta libraries using quantitative 5'-RACE with molecular barcodes. TCRdb processed the 5' RACE reads anew with MiXCR; each CDR3 protein has one entry. The sample has under 850,000 distinct CDR3 sequences; 19% are singletons. Study-wide results and limits: Disease-linked clones bore a CD8+ phenotype and were relatively rare in peripheral blood. As reported, disease-linked clones showed significant enrichment in matched ankylosing spondylitis synovial fluid. Earlier work had already found some motif variants in reactive arthritis synovial fluid and blood. Apparently characteristic of ankylosing spondylitis blood was a TCR beta motif (roughly eight highly homologous variants).

The sequence derives from a male donor with ankylosing spondylitis. The chain couples TRBV4-2 to TRBJ2-5; a possible D gene is TRBD2 (6 bases). Sequenced input: blood, either unsorted or a sorted T cell fraction (not recorded which). In DNA, the CDR3 is TGTGCCAGCAGCCAAGGCCTCGGGGTGCGGGGCCAAGAGACCCAGTACTTC. Protein: CASSQGLGVRGQETQYF.